This TCR beta chain was identified in a study of blood T cell repertoires in COVID-19. For the study at large: The samples span acute and convalescent COVID-19 from the United States, Italy and Spain.

The CDR3 is made up of 19 amino acids. The V end was cut by 5 bases, the J end by 3 bases, with 29 bases between. Looked up from germline, CDR1 is KGHSH and CDR2 is LQKENI. Profiling relied on immunoSEQ multiplex PCR, and the TCRdb table lists in-frame clones only, not all of them. The data hold 39,000 or so clones, with roughly nine tenths observed a single time. V and J are TRBV18 and TRBJ2-7, with D possibly TRBD1 on 5 matching bases. The sample taken for sequencing was peripheral blood. This TCR was sampled from a man between 45 and 60 years old with active COVID-19. In DNA, the CDR3 is TGTGCCAGCTCAACCACACTTCAGGGCGCGCCATACCTGAGCTACGAGCAGTACTTC. Residues: CASSTTLQGAPYLSYEQYF.